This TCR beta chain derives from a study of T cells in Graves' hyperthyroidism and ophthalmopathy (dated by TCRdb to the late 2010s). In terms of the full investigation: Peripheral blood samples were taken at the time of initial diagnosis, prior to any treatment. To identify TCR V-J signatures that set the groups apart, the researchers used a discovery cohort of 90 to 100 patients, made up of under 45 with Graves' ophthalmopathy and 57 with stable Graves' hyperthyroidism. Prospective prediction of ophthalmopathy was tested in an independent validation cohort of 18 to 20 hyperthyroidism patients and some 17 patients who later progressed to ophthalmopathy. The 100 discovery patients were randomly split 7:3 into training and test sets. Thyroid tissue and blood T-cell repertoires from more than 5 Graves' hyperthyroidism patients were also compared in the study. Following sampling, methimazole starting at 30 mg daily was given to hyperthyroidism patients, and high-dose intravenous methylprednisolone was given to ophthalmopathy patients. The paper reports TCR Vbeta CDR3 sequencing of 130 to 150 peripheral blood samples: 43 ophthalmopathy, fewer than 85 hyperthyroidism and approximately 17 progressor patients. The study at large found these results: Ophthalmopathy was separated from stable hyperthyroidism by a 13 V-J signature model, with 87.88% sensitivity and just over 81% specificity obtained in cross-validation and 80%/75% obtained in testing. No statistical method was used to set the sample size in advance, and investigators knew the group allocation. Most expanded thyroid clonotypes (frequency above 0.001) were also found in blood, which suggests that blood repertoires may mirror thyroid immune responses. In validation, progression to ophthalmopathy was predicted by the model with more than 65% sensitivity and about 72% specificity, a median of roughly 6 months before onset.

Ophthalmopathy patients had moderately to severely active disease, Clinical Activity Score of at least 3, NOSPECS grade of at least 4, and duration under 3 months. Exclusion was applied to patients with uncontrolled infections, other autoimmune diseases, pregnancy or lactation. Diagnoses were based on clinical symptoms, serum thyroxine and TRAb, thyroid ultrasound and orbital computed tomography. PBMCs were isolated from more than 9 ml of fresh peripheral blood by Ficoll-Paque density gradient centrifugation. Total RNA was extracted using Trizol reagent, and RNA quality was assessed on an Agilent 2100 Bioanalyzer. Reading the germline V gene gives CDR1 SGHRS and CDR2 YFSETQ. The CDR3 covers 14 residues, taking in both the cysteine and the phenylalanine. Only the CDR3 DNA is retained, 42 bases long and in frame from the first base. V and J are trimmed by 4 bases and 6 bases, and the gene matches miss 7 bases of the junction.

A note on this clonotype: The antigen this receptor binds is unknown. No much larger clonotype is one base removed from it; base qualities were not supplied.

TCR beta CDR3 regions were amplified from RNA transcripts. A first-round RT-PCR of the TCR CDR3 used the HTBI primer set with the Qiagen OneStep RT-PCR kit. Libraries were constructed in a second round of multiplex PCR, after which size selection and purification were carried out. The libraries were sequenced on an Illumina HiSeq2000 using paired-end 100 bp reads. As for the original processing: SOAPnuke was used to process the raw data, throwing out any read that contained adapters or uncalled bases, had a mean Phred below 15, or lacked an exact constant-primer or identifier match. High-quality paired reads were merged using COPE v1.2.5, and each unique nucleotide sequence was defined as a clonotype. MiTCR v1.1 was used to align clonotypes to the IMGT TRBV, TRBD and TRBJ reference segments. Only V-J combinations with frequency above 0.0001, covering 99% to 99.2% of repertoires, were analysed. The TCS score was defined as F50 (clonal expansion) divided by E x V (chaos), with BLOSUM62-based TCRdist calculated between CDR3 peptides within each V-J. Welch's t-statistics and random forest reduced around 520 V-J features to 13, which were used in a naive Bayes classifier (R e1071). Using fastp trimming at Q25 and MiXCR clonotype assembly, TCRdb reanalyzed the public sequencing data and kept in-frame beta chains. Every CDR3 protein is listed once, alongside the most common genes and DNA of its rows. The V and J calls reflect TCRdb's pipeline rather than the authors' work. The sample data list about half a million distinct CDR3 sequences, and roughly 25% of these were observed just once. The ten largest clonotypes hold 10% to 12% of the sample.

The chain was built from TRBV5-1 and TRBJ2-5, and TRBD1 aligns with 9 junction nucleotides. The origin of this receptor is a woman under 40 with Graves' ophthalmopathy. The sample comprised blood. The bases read TGCGCCAGCAGCCAGACAGGGGGAATTCAGACCCAGTACTTC. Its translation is CASSQTGGIQTQYF.